The entry that follows covers one T cell receptor (beta chain) sequence. The sample is drawn from a study of blood T cell repertoires in COVID-19. About the study: Donors in the United States, Italy and Spain gave samples during acute or convalescent COVID-19. Nucleic acid was either cDNA or gDNA, and it came from T cells, B-cell-depleted T cells, or PBMCs.

Libraries were prepared by immunoSEQ multiplex PCR; TCRdb keeps only in-frame clonotypes and omits some of them. This table holds about 160,000 clones, 70% to 85% found once. The CDR3 is made up of 15 amino acids. Germline CDR1 reads MNHEY; CDR2 reads SMNVEV (reference sequence). V lost 5 bases to trimming and J lost 4 bases; unmatched junction nucleotides: 6. The V and J genes are TRBV27 and TRBJ1-4; TRBD1 matches 8 bases. Input material: peripheral blood. This TCR was sampled from an elderly man with COVID-19, enrolled during active disease. In nucleotides, the CDR3 is TGTGCCAGCAGTGACAGGGGTCTGTATAATGAAAAACTGTTTTTT. Translating it yields CASSDRGLYNEKLFF.